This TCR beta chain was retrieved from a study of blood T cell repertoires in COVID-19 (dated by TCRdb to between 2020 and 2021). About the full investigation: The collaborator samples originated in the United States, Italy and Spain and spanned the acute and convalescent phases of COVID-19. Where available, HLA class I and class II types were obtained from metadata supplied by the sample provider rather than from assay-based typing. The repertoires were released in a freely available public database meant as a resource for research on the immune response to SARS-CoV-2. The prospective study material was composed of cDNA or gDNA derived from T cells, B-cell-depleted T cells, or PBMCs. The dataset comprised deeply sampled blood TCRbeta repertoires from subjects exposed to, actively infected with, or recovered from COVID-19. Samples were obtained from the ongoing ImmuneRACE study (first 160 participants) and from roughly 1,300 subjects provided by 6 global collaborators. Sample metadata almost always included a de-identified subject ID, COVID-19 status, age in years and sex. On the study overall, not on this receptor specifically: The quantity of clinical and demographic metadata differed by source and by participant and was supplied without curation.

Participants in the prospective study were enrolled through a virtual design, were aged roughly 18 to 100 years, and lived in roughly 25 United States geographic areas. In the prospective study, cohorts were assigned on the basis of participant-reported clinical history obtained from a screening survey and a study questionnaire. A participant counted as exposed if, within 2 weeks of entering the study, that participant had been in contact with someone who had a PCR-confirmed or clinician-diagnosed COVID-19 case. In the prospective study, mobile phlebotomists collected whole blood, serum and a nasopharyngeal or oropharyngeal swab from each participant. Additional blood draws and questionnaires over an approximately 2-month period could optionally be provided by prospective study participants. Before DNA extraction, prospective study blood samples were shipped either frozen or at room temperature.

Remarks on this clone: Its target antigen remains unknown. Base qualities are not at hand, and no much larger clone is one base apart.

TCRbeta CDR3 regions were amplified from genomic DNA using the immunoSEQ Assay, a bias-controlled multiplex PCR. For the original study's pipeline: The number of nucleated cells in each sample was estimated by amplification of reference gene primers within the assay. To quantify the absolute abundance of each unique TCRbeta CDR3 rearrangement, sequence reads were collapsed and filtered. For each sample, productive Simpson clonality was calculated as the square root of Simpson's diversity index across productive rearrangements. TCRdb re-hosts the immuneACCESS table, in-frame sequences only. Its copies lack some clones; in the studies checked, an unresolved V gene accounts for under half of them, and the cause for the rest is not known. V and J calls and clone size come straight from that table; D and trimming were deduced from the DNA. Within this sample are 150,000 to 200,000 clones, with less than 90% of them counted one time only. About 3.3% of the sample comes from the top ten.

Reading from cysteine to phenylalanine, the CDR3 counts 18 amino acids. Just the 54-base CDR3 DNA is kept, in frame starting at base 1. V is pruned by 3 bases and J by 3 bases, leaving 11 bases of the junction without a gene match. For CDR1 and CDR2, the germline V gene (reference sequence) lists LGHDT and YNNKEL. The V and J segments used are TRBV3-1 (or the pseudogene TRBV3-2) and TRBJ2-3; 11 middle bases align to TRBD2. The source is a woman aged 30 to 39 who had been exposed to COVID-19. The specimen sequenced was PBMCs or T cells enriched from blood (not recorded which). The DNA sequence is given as TGTGCCAGCAGCCACCCCCATAGCGGGGGGGCCTCAACAGATACGCAGTATTTT. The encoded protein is CASSHPHSGGASTDTQYF.